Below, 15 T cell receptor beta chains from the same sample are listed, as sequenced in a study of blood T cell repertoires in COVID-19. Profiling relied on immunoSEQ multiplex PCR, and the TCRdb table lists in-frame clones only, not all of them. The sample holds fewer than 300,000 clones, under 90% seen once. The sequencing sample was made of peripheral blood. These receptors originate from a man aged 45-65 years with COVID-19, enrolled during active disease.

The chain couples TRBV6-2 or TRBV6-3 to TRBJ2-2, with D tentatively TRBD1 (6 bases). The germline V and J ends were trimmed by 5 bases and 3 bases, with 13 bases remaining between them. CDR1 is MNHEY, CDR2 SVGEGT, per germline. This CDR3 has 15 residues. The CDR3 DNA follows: TGTGCCAGCAGTAACAGGGTGGCGGACACCGGGGAGCTGTTTTTT. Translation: CASSNRVADTGELFF.

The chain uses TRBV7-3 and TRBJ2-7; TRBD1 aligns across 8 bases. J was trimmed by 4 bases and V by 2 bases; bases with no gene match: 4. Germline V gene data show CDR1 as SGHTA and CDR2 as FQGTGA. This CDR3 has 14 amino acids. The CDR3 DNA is TGTGCCAGCAGCTTAGGCAGGGGGCCTTACGAGCAGTACTTC. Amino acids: CASSLGRGPYEQYF. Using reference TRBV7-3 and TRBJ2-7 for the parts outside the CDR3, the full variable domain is GAGVSQTPSNKVTEKGKYVELRCDPISGHTALYWYRQSLGQGPEFLIYFQGTGAADDSGLPNDRFFAVRPEGSVSTLKIQRTERGDSAVYLCASSLGRGPYEQYFGPGTRLTVT.

The CDR3 region is CASSTRTGGYGYTF. The CDR3 bases are TGTGCCAGCAGCACCCGGACAGGTGGCTATGGCTACACCTTC. The chain is built from TRBV5-4 and TRBJ1-2, with 7 bases fitting TRBD1. Per the germline V gene, CDR1 is SGHNT and CDR2 is YYREEE (reference sequence). The trim removed 4 bases at V and 4 bases at J, leaving 7 bases unmatched. This CDR3 has 14 amino acids.

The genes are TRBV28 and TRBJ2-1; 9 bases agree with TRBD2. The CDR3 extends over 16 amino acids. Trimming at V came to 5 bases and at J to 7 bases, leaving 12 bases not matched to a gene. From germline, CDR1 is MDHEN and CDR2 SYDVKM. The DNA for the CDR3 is TGTGCCAGCAGTCCCCCAGCGGGGGCGGGGGGGAATGAGCAGTTCTTC. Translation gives CASSPPAGAGGNEQFF.

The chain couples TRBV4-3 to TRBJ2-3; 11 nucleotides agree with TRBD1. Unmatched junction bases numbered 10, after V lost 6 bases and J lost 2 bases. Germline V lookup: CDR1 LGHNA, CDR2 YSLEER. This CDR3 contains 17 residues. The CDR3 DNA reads TGCGCCAGCAGTCGGGGAGGGGACAGGGGGTACACAGATACGCAGTATTTT. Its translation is CASSRGGDRGYTDTQYF.

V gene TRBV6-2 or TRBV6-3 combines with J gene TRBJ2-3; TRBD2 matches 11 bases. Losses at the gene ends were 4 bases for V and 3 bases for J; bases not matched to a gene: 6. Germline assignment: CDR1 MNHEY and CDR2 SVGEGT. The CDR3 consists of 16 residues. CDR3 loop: CASSSSGGYGTDTQYF. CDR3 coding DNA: TGTGCCAGCAGTTCTAGCGGGGGGTATGGTACAGATACGCAGTATTTT.

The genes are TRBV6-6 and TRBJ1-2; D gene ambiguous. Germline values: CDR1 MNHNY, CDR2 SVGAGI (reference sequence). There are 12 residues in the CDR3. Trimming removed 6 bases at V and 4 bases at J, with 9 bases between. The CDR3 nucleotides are TGTGCCAGCAGCCCGGGATCCTATGGCTACACCTTC. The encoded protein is CASSPGSYGYTF.

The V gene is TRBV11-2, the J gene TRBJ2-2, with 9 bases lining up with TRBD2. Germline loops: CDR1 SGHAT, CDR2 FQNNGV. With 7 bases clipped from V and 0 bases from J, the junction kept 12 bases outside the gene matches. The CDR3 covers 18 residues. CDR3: CASTPGASGVANTGELFF. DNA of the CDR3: TGTGCCAGCACCCCTGGGGCTAGCGGGGTAGCGAACACCGGGGAGCTGTTTTTT. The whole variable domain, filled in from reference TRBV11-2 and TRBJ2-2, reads EAGVAQSPRYKIIEKRQSVAFWCNPISGHATLYWYQQILGQGPKLLIQFQNNGVVDDSQLPKDRFSAERLKGVDSTLKIQPAKLEDSAVYLCASTPGASGVANTGELFFGEGSRLTVL.

CDR3 DNA sequence: TGTGCCAGCAGCTTAGTGACAGGGAACACTGAAGCTTTCTTT. Translating gives CASSLVTGNTEAFF. This chain joins TRBV7-8 and TRBJ1-1, with D perhaps TRBD1 (6 bases). Germline assignment: CDR1 SGHVS and CDR2 FQNEAQ. This CDR3 has 14 residues. Trimming took off 1 base at V and 1 base at J, with 7 bases between the two ends.

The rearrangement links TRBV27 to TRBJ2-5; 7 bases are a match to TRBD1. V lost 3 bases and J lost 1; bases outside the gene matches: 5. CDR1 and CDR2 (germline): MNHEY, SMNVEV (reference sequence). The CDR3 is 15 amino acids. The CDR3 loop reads CASSFRQGVQETQYF. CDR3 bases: TGTGCCAGCAGTTTCCGACAGGGAGTCCAAGAGACCCAGTACTTC.

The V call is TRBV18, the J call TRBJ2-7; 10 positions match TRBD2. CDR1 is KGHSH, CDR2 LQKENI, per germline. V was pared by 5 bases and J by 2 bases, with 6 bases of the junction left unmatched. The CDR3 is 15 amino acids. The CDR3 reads CASSELAGGPYEQYF. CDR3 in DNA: TGTGCCAGCTCAGAATTAGCGGGGGGTCCCTACGAGCAGTACTTC. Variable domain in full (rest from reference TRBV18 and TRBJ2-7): NAGVMQNPRHLVRRRGQEARLRCSPMKGHSHVYWYRQLPEEGLKFMVYLQKENIIDESGMPKERFSAEFPKEGPSILRIQQVVRGDSAAYFCASSELAGGPYEQYFGPGTRLTVT.

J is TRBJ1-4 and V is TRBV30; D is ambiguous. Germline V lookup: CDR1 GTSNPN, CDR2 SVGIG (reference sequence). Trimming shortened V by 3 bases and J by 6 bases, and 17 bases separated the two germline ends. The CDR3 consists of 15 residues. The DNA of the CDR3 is TGTGCCTGGAGCTACGGGAGCGCTTTCGATGAAAAACTGTTTTTT. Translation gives CAWSYGSAFDEKLFF.

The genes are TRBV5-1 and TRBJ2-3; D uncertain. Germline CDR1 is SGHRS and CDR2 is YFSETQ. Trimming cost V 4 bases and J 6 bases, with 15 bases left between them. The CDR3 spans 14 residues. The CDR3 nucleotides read TGCGCCAGCAGCACTACCCTAGGCCCCGATACGCAGTATTTT. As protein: CASSTTLGPDTQYF. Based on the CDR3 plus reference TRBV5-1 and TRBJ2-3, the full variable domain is KAGVTQTPRYLIKTRGQQVTLSCSPISGHRSVSWYQQTPGQGLQFLFEYFSETQRNKGNFPGRFSGRQFSNSRSEMNVSTLELGDSALYLCASSTTLGPDTQYFGPGTRLTVL.

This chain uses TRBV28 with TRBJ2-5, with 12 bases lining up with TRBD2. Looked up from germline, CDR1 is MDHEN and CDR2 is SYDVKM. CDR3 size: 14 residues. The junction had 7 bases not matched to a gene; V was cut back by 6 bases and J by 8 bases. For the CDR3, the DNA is TGTGCCAGCAGCGTGACTAGCGGGGGCCATACCCAGTACTTC. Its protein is CASSVTSGGHTQYF.

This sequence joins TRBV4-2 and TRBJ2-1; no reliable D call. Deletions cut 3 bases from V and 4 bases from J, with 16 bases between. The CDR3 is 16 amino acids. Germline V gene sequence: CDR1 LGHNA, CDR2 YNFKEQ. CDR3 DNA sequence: TGTGCCAGCAGCCAGCTTGCTCGTGGGCAGTACAATGAGCAGTTCTTC. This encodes CASSQLARGQYNEQFF.